This T cell receptor beta chain derives from a study of human T cells and chemical hapten exposure. Time point: patch test 2, 6 weeks after DPC sensitization. Sample treatment: therapeutic diphenylcyclopropenone sensitization with weekly scalp DPC. The V gene's germline CDR1 is SGHTA and CDR2 FQGTGA. The CDR3 has 17 amino acids. Trimming pared 1 base from V and 0 bases from J, leaving 13 bases between. This clonotype has ten or more counts. It was the library that attached unique molecular identifiers to individual cDNA molecules. TCRdb ran MiXCR on the RACE reads and lists one entry per CDR3 protein. The table records some 81,000 distinct CDR3 sequences, around 10% of them present only once.

The rearrangement links TRBV7-3 to TRBJ2-1; possible D gene TRBD2, 6 bases. This TCR came from a man aged 18 to 30 with alopecia areata. Some clones in this sample may be carry-over from other donors' samples. The sample consisted of whole blood, taken in connection with sensitization to the hapten diphenylcyclopropenone (DPC). The chain's CDR3 is CASSLIGGASSYNEQFF. For the CDR3, the DNA is TGTGCCAGCAGCTTAATCGGCGGGGCGAGCTCCTACAATGAGCAGTTCTTC.